The 22 T cell receptor beta chains listed next were all sequenced from one sample in a study of T-cell reconstitution after alpha-beta-depleted transplantation in children. Using unique molecular identifiers, the investigators prepared the TCRbeta library. TCRdb recomputed calls from the PCR reads with MiXCR, one row per CDR3 protein. Of about half a million distinct CDR3 sequences listed, under 15% are singletons. The sample here was PBMCs from the stem cell graft donor, taken from the stem cell graft. These receptors were obtained from a human donor who donated a stem cell graft to a child with combined immunodeficiency.

The V call is TRBV7-3, the J call TRBJ2-1, with D possibly being TRBD1 (6 bases). Per the germline V gene, CDR1 is SGHTA and CDR2 is FQGTGA. Between the trimmed V and J ends, which lost 4 bases and 7 bases, there was a span of 17 bases. CDR3 length: 15 residues. This chain's CDR3 is CASSSRRGSRNEQFF. Here the CDR3 DNA reads TGTGCCAGCAGCTCCCGTAGGGGGAGTAGGAATGAGCAGTTCTTC. The full variable domain, with the rest looked up from reference TRBV7-3 and TRBJ2-1, is GAGVSQTPSNKVTEKGKYVELRCDPISGHTALYWYRQSLGQGPEFLIYFQGTGAADDSGLPNDRFFAVRPEGSVSTLKIQRTERGDSAVYLCASSSRRGSRNEQFFGPGTRLTVL.

DNA for the CDR3: TGTGCCATCAGTGGGGCGTTCTCCTACGAGCAGTACTTC. This gives the protein CAISGAFSYEQYF. The gene calls are TRBV10-3 and TRBJ2-7, with D hard to call. V lost 4 bases to trimming and J lost 0 bases, with 7 bases between them. Germline V lookup: CDR1 ENHRY, CDR2 SYGVKD. The CDR3 loop spans 13 amino acids.

This clonotype was detected ten times or more. This sequence joins TRBV7-2 and TRBJ2-4, with no clear D. V lost 5 bases to trimming and J lost 1 base, with 12 bases between them. CDR1 and CDR2 from the germline V gene are SGHTA and FQGNSA. CDR3 length equals 15 residues. The chain's CDR3 is CASSLIAMAKNIQYF. DNA for the CDR3: TGTGCCAGCAGCCTGATAGCTATGGCCAAAAACATTCAGTACTTC.

The J gene is TRBJ1-4, the V gene TRBV12-3 or TRBV12-4; D is unclear. V dropped 3 bases and J dropped 3 bases, with 8 bases sitting between them. This CDR3 has 14 amino acids. CDR3 coding DNA: TGTGCCAGCAGTTTGAGGACTTCTAATGAAAAACTGTTTTTT. Translated, it gives CASSLRTSNEKLFF.

The rearrangement joins TRBV7-3 to TRBJ2-1; the match to TRBD2 covers 9 bases. The CDR3 sequence is 15 residues long. Trimming at V came to 4 bases and at J to 7 bases, leaving 8 bases not matched to a gene. Germline CDR1 is SGHTA and CDR2 is FQGTGA. For the CDR3, the DNA is TGTGCCAGCAGCTCTTTAGCGGGAGTGAAGAATGAGCAGTTCTTC. Amino acids: CASSSLAGVKNEQFF.

The table lists this clonotype with a few counts. The V and J genes are TRBV12-3 or TRBV12-4 and TRBJ1-5, with 8 bases aligning to TRBD1. Losses at the gene ends were 6 bases for V and 4 bases for J; bases not matched to a gene: 5. The CDR3 runs to 14 residues. CDR3 nucleotide sequence: TGTGCCAGCAGGGCCGGGACAGGTAATCAGCCCCAGCATTTT. It codes for CASRAGTGNQPQHF.

This clonotype has just one count. This chain uses TRBV10-3 with TRBJ2-5, with a tentative D call TRBD1 (6 bases). The V and J ends lost 0 bases and 5 bases respectively, with 16 bases between them. From germline, CDR1 is ENHRY and CDR2 SYGVKD. The CDR3 contains 16 residues. The CDR3 is CAISESRGRGRETQYF. The DNA for the CDR3 is TGTGCCATCAGTGAGTCGAGGGGCAGGGGTCGGGAGACCCAGTACTTC.

This clonotype was seen a few times. The chain links TRBV4-3 to TRBJ1-5; D not certain. Germline V gives CDR1 LGHNA, CDR2 YSLEER. Deletions cut 0 bases from V and 5 bases from J, with 11 bases between. The CDR3 runs 15 residues. The CDR3 spells CASSQDRRTYQPQHF. The CDR3 nucleotides read TGCGCCAGCAGCCAAGACCGGAGGACCTATCAGCCCCAGCATTTT.

This sequence joins TRBV7-2 and TRBJ2-5, with D perhaps matching TRBD2 (5 bases). This CDR3 has 12 residues. Germline-derived CDR1 and CDR2 are SGHTA and FQGNSA. V lost 1 base and J lost 9, with 9 bases in between. CDR3 in amino acids: CASSLVVGAQYF. CDR3 bases: TGTGCCAGCAGCTTAGTTGTCGGGGCCCAGTACTTC.

This clonotype came up a few times. V and J are TRBV28 and TRBJ1-4; 11 nucleotides line up with TRBD1. The CDR3 sequence is 15 residues long. Germline CDR1 reads MDHEN; CDR2 reads SYDVKM. J was trimmed by 7 bases and V by 2 bases; bases with no gene match: 3. The CDR3 DNA follows: TGTGCCAGCAGTTTAACCGGGACAGGGGGTGAAAAACTGTTTTTT. This codes for CASSLTGTGGEKLFF.

This clonotype appeared many times. The gene calls are TRBV7-2 and TRBJ2-1; tentative D call: TRBD2 (6 bases). The CDR3 runs 14 residues. The germline V and J ends were trimmed by 1 base and 6 bases, with 10 bases remaining between them. Germline V gene lookup returns CDR1 SGHTA and CDR2 FQGNSA. CDR3 in DNA: TGTGCCAGCAGCTTAGAAAAGGGAGGCAATGAGCAGTTCTTC. Its translation: CASSLEKGGNEQFF.

This clonotype was observed a handful of times. The genes are TRBV6-2 or TRBV6-3 and TRBJ1-1; no definite D call. From germline, CDR1 is MNHEY and CDR2 SVGEGT. The CDR3 is made up of 13 amino acids. V was trimmed by 0 bases and J by 11 bases, leaving 13 bases between them. CDR3 in amino acids: CASSYSNRGEAFF. DNA of the CDR3: TGTGCCAGCAGTTACTCGAATCGGGGTGAGGCTTTCTTT.

This clonotype was recorded a few times. The chain is built from TRBV10-3 and TRBJ1-1; no reliable D call. The CDR3 spans 14 residues. Between the trimmed V and J ends, which lost 6 bases and 7 bases, there was a span of 18 bases. Germline CDR1 and CDR2: ENHRY and SYGVKD. Here the CDR3 DNA reads TGTGCCATCAGCGATCCCCGTTCGGGATTTGAAGCTTTCTTT. It specifies CAISDPRSGFEAFF.

The gene calls are TRBV24-1 and TRBJ2-7, with D uncertain. V gave up 3 bases and J gave up 7 bases, with 9 bases separating them. CDR3 size: 12 residues. Germline CDR1 and CDR2: KGHDR and SFDVKD. The chain's CDR3 is CATSDPGAEQYF. The CDR3 DNA follows: TGTGCCACCAGTGATCCGGGTGCTGAGCAGTACTTC.

This clonotype was seen only a few times. A junction end diverges from the germline sequence, so it may reflect a read error. This sequence joins TRBV7-9 and TRBJ2-1; 9 positions match TRBD2. Germline assignment: CDR1 SEHNR and CDR2 FQNEAQ (reference sequence). The length of the CDR3 is 15 residues. The CDR3: CASSIAGARDNEQFF. As DNA, the CDR3 is TGTGCCAGCAGCATAGCGGGAGCTAGGGACAATGAGCAGTTCTTC.

This clonotype was seen repeatedly, ten times or more. The V call is TRBV29-1, the J call TRBJ2-1; weak D call: TRBD2 (6 bases). Trimming took 4 bases from V and 11 from J, leaving 9 bases between them. The germline V gene encodes CDR1 SQVTM and CDR2 ANQGSEA. The CDR3 is 10 amino acids. The CDR3 is CSVATSKQFF. The CDR3 DNA sequence: TGCAGCGTTGCGACTAGTAAGCAGTTCTTC.

This clonotype was recorded at least ten times. This chain links TRBV9 with TRBJ2-7; D may be TRBD1 (6 bases). Germline V gene sequence: CDR1 SGDLS, CDR2 YYNGEE. The V gene lost 4 bases and the J gene lost 4 bases, with 21 bases spanning the gap. CDR3 size: 16 residues. The CDR3 bases are TGTGCCAGCAGCCCCAACAGGGAATGGGCGATATACGAGCAGTACTTC. Amino acid sequence: CASSPNREWAIYEQYF.

This clonotype was counted between two and nine times. J is TRBJ1-1 and V is TRBV7-2, with TRBD1 matching over 8 bases. The germline gives CDR1 SGHTA, CDR2 FQGNSA. Trimming cost V 5 bases and J 14 bases; bases outside gene matches: 16. This CDR3 has 14 residues. This CDR3 is CASSATPPGQGPFF. In DNA form, the CDR3 reads TGTGCCAGCAGCGCTACCCCTCCAGGACAGGGACCATTCTTT.

The rearrangement uses TRBV7-2 and TRBJ2-1; D unresolved. V was trimmed by 4 bases and J by 4 bases, leaving 14 bases between them. Germline V gene sequence: CDR1 SGHTA, CDR2 FQGNSA. The CDR3 totals 15 residues. The CDR3 sequence: CASSSDSALYNEQFF. CDR3 DNA sequence: TGTGCCAGCAGCTCAGACTCGGCTCTGTACAATGAGCAGTTCTTC.

The chain employs TRBV9 and TRBJ2-1; possibly TRBD1 for D (6 bases). CDR1 SGDLS and CDR2 YYNGEE come from the germline V gene. Trimming removed 3 bases from V and 5 bases from J, with 12 bases in between. CDR3 length equals 14 residues. The CDR3 is CASSAYRDNNEQFF. The CDR3 DNA reads TGTGCCAGCAGCGCCTACAGGGATAACAATGAGCAGTTCTTC.

V usage is TRBV7-2 and J usage is TRBJ2-2, with TRBD2 as a possible D gene (6 bases). CDR3 size: 15 residues. Between the trimmed V and J ends, which lost 1 base and 4 bases, there was a span of 10 bases. Germline CDR1 SGHTA, CDR2 FQGNSA. The CDR3 is CASSLVLAGTGELFF. CDR3 in DNA: TGTGCCAGCAGCTTAGTACTAGCAGGCACCGGGGAGCTGTTTTTT.

This clonotype appeared a few times. The chain employs TRBV5-6 and TRBJ2-1; 11 bases are a match to TRBD1. CDR1 is SGHDT and CDR2 is YYEEEE in the germline V gene. This CDR3 region has 15 residues. With 3 bases clipped from V and 2 bases from J, the junction kept 1 base outside the gene matches. CDR3 loop: CASSWDRGAYNEQFF. The CDR3 region has the DNA TGTGCCAGCAGCTGGGACAGGGGGGCCTACAATGAGCAGTTCTTC. Based on the CDR3 plus reference TRBV5-6 and TRBJ2-1, the full variable domain is DAGVTQSPTHLIKTRGQQVTLRCSPKSGHDTVSWYQQALGQGPQFIFQYYEEEERQRGNFPDRFSGHQFPNYSSELNVNALLLGDSALYLCASSWDRGAYNEQFFGPGTRLTVL.